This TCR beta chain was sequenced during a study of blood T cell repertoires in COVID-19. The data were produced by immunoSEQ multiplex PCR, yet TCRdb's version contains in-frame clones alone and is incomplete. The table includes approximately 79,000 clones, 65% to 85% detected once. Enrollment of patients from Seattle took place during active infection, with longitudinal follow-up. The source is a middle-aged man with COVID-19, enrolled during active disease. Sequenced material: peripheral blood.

As DNA, the CDR3 is TGTGCCATCAGGGCCACTAGCGGGGTCACAGATACGCAGTATTTT. Amino acid sequence: CAIRATSGVTDTQYF. The J gene is TRBJ2-3, the V gene TRBV10-3; 10 bases match TRBD2. J was trimmed by 2 bases and V by 6 bases; bases with no gene match: 5. Germline CDR1 ENHRY, CDR2 SYGVKD. This CDR3 spans 15 amino acids.